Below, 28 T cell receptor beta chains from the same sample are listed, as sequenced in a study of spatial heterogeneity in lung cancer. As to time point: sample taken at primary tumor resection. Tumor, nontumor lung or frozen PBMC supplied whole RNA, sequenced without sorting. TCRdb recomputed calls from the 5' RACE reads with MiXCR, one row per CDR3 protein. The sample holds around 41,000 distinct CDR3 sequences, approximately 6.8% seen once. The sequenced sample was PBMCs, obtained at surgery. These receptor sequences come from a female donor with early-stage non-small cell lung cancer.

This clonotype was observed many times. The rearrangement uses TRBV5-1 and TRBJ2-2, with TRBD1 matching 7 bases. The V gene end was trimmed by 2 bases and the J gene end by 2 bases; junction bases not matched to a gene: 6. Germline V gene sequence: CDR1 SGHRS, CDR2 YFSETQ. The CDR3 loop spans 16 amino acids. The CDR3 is CASSFRDSRNTGELFF. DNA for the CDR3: TGCGCCAGCAGCTTTCGGGACAGTCGAAACACCGGGGAGCTGTTTTTT.

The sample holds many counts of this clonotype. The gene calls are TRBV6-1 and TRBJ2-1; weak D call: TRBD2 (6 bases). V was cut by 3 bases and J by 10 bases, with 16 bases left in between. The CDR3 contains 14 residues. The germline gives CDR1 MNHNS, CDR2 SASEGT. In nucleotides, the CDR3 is TGTGCCAGCAGTGATCCGGGACGGGGGTTAGAGCAGTTCTTC. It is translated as CASSDPGRGLEQFF.

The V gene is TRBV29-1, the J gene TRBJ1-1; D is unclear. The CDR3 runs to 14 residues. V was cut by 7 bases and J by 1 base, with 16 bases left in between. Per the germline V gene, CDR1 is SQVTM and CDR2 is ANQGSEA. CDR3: CSALLRPKNTEAFF. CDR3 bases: TGCAGCGCCCTTTTGAGACCGAAGAACACTGAAGCTTTCTTT.

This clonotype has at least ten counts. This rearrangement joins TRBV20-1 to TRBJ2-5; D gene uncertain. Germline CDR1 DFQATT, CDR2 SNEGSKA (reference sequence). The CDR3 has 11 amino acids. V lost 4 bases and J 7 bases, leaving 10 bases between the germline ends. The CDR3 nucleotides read TGCAGTGCTATTTTACCGGGGACCCAGTACTTC. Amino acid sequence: CSAILPGTQYF.

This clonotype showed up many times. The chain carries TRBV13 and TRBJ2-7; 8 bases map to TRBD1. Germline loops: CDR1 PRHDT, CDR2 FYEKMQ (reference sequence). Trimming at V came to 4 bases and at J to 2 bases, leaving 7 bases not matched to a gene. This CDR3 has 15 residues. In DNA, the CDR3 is TGTGCCAGCAGCTCACACAGGGGGAATACCTACGAGCAGTACTTC. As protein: CASSSHRGNTYEQYF.

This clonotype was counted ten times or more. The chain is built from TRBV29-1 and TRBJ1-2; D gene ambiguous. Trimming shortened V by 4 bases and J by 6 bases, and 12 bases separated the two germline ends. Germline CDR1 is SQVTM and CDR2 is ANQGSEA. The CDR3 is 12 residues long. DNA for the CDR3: TGCAGCGTTGTTGAGGGTTCAAATGGCTACACCTTC. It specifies CSVVEGSNGYTF.

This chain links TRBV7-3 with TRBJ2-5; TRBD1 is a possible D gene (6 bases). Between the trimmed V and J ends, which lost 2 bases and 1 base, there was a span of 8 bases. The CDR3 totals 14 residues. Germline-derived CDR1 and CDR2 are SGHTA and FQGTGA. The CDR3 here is CASSLGGGQETQYF. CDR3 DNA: TGTGCCAGCAGCTTAGGGGGCGGCCAAGAGACCCAGTACTTC.

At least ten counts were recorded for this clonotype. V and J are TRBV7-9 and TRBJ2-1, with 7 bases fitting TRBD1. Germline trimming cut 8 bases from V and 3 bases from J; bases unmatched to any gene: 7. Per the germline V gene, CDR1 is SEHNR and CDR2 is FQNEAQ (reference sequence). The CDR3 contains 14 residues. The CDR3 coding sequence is TGTGCCAGCGGACCGGGACAGATCTACAATGAGCAGTTCTTC. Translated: CASGPGQIYNEQFF.

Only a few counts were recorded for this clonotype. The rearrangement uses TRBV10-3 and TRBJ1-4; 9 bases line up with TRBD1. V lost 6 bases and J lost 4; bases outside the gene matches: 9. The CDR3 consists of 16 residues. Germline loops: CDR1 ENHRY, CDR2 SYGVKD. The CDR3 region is CAIRPGQGVYNEKLFF. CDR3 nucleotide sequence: TGTGCCATCAGACCGGGACAGGGAGTCTATAATGAAAAACTGTTTTTT.

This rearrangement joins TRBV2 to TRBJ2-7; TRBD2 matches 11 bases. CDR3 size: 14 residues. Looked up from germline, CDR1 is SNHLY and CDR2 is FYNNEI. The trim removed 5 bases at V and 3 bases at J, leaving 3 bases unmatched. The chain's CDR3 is CASSPGLADYEQYF. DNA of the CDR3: TGTGCCAGCAGTCCGGGACTAGCGGACTACGAGCAGTACTTC.

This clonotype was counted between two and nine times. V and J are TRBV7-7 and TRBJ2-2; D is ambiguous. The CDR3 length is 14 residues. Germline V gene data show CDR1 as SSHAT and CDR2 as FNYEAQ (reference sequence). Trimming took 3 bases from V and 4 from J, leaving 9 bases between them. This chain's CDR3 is CASSFGEGTGELFF. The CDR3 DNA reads TGTGCCAGCAGCTTCGGCGAAGGCACCGGGGAGCTGTTTTTT.

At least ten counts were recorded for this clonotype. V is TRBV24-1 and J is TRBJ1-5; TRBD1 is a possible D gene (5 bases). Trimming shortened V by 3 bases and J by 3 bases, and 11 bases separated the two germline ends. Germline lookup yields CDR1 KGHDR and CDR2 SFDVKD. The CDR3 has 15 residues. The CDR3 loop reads CATSDAGGDNQPQHF. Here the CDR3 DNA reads TGTGCCACCAGTGATGCTGGGGGAGACAATCAGCCCCAGCATTTT.

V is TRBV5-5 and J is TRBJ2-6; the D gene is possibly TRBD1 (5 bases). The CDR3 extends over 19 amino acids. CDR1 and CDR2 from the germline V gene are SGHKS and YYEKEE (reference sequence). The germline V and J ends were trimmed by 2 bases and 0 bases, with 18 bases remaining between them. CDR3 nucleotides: TGTGCCAGCAGCTTTGCACAGGTCCGAGTTACCTCTGGGGCCAACGTCCTGACTTTC. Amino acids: CASSFAQVRVTSGANVLTF.

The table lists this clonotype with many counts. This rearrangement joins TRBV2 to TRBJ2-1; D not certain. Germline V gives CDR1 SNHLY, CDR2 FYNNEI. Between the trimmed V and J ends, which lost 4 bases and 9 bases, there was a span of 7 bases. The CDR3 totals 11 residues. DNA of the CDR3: TGTGCCAGCAGTGCGTACGGTGAGCAGTTCTTC. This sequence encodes CASSAYGEQFF.

CDR3 region: CSGTGDPYGYTF. CDR3 DNA: TGCAGCGGCACAGGGGATCCTTATGGCTACACCTTC. The chain is built from TRBV29-1 and TRBJ1-2; TRBD1 aligns across 7 bases. Germline-derived CDR1 and CDR2 are SQVTM and ANQGSEA. The CDR3 consists of 12 residues. V lost 7 bases, J lost 5 bases, and 7 bases stayed unmatched.

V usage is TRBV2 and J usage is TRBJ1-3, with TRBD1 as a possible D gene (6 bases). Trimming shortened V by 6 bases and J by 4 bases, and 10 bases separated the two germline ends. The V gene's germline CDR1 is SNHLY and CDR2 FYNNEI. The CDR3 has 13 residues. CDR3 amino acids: CASSSGHGNTIYF. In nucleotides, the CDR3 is TGTGCCAGCAGCTCGGGACACGGAAACACCATATATTTT.

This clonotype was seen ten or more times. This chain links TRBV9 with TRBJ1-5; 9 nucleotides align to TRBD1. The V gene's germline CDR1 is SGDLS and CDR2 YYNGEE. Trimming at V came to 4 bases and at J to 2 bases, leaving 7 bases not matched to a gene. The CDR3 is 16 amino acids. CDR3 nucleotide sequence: TGTGCCAGCAGCTCACCACAGGGGGCGGGCAATCAGCCCCAGCATTTT. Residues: CASSSPQGAGNQPQHF.

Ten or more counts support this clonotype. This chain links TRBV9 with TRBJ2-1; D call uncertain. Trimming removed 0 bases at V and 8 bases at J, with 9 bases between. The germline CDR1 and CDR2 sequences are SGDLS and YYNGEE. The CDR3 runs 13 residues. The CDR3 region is CASSVAALDEQFF. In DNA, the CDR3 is TGTGCCAGCAGCGTAGCGGCACTCGATGAGCAGTTCTTC.

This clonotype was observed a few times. This CDR3 reads CASSEGHTEAFF. CDR3 nucleotides: TGTGCCAGCAGCGAGGGGCACACTGAAGCTTTCTTT. The V gene is TRBV7-9, the J gene TRBJ1-1; D is perhaps TRBD1 (5 bases). Between the trimmed V and J ends, which lost 5 bases and 3 bases, there was a span of 7 bases. CDR3 length: 12 amino acids. CDR1 SEHNR and CDR2 FQNEAQ come from the germline V gene (reference sequence).

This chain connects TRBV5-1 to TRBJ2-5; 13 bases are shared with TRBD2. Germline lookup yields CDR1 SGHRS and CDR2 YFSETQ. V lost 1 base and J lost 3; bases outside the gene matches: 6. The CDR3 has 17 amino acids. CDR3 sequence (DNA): TGCGCCAGCAGCTTGAGGCCCGGACTAGCGGGGGAAGAGACCCAGTACTTC. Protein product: CASSLRPGLAGEETQYF.

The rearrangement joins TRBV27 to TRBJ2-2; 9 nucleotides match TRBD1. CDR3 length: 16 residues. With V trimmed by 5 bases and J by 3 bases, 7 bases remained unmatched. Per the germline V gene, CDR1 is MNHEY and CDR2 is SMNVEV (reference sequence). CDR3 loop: CASSPLGQGYTGELFF. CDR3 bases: TGTGCCAGCAGTCCCCTTGGACAGGGGTACACCGGGGAGCTGTTTTTT.

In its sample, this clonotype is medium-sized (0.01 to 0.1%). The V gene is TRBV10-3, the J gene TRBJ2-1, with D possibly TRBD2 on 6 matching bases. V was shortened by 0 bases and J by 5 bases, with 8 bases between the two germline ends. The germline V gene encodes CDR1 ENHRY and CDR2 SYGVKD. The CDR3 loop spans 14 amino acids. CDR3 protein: CAISESGLHNEQFF. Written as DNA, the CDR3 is TGTGCCATCAGTGAGTCGGGACTCCACAATGAGCAGTTCTTC.

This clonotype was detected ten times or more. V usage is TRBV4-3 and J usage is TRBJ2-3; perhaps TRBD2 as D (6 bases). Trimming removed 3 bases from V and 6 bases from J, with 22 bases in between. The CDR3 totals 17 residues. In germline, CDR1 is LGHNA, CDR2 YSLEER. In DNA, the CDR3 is TGCGCCAGCAGCCATCCCCGGGGCGGGGTTTCAATGGATACGCAGTATTTT. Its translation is CASSHPRGGVSMDTQYF.

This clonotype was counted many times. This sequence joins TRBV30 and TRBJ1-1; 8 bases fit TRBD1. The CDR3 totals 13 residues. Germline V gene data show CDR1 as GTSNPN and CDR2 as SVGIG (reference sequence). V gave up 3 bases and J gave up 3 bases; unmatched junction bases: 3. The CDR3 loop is CAWRGQGYTEAFF. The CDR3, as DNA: TGTGCCTGGAGAGGACAGGGATACACTGAAGCTTTCTTT.

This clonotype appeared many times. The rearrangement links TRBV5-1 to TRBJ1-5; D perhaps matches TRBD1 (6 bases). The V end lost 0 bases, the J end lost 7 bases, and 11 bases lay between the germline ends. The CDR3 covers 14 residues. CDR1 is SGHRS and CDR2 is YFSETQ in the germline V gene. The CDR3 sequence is CASSLGGPDQPQHF. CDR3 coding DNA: TGCGCCAGCAGCTTGGGGGGGCCGGACCAGCCCCAGCATTTT.

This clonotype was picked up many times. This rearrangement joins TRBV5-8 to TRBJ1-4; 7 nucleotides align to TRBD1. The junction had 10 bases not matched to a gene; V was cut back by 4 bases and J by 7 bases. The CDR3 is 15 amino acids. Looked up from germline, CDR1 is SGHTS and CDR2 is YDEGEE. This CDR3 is CASSPGQAETEKLFF. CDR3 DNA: TGTGCCAGCAGCCCCGGACAGGCGGAAACTGAAAAACTGTTTTTT.

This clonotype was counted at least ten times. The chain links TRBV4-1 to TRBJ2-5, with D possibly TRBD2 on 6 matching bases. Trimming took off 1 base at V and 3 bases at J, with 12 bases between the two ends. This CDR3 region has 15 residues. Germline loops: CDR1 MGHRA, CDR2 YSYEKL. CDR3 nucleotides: TGCGCCAGCAGCCAAGGACTAGGGAGAGAAGAGACCCAGTACTTC. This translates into CASSQGLGREETQYF.

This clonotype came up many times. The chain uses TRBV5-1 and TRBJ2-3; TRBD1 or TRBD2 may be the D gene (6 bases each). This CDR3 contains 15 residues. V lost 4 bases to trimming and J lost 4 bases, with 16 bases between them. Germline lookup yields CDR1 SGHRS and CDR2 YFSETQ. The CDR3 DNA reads TGCGCCAGCAGCCCCCGGGGGCTGGACGCAGATACGCAGTATTTT. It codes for CASSPRGLDADTQYF.